These 5 T cell receptor beta chains share one sample of origin, sequenced in a study of T-cell reconstitution after alpha-beta-depleted transplantation in children. Construction of the TCRbeta library involved unique molecular identifiers. Using its own MiXCR run on the PCR reads, TCRdb lists one record per CDR3 protein. Of approximately 390,000 distinct CDR3 sequences in the sample, about a tenth are singletons; the top ten hold 4.5% to 7%. Sequenced material: PBMCs from the stem cell graft donor, taken from the stem cell graft. The origin of the receptors is a human donor who donated a stem cell graft to a child with acute myeloid leukemia.

This clonotype was recorded at least ten times. The chain combines TRBV12-5 with TRBJ2-7; D is unclear. Germline V CDR1 and CDR2: LGHNT, FRNRAP. V lost 2 bases and J lost 6, with 8 bases in between. The CDR3 sequence is 12 residues long. Written as DNA, the CDR3 is TGTGCTAGTGGTTTGTGGGGTGGCGAGCAGTACGTC. This translates into CASGLWGGEQYV.

In this sample, this clonotype turned up a few times. The chain carries TRBV7-9 and TRBJ2-7; possibly TRBD1 for D (6 bases). The V end was cut by 0 bases, the J end by 6 bases, with 12 bases between. Germline CDR1 SEHNR, CDR2 FQNEAQ (reference sequence). The CDR3 spans 14 residues. CDR3 in amino acids: CASSLAVAGAEQYF. The CDR3, as DNA: TGTGCCAGCAGCTTAGCGGTTGCAGGGGCCGAGCAGTACTTC.

The rearrangement joins TRBV4-1 to TRBJ2-1; D is perhaps TRBD1 (6 bases). The CDR3 runs 12 residues. Germline CDR1 MGHRA, CDR2 YSYEKL. The ends were cut back, 4 bases at V and 8 bases at J, with 9 bases in the middle. The CDR3: CASSREGDEQFF. CDR3 DNA: TGCGCCAGCAGCCGCGAGGGGGATGAGCAGTTCTTC.

In its sample, this clonotype was seen many times. J is TRBJ2-5 and V is TRBV11-2; D is possibly TRBD2 (5 bases). Germline assignment: CDR1 SGHAT and CDR2 FQNNGV. The length of the CDR3 is 15 residues. The ends were cut back, 8 bases at V and 2 bases at J, with 18 bases in the middle. The DNA of the CDR3 is TGTGCCAGCCGCCCTTCCCGGGAAATTCAAGAGACCCAGTACTTC. Its protein product is CASRPSREIQETQYF.

This sequence joins TRBV27 and TRBJ2-1; D not certain. CDR3 length equals 16 residues. Germline values: CDR1 MNHEY, CDR2 SMNVEV (reference sequence). Trimming cost V 2 bases and J 2 bases, with 13 bases left between them. CDR3 nucleotide sequence: TGTGCCAGCAGTTTACTTGGTCCACCCCCCTACAATGAGCAGTTCTTC. Translated: CASSLLGPPPYNEQFF.